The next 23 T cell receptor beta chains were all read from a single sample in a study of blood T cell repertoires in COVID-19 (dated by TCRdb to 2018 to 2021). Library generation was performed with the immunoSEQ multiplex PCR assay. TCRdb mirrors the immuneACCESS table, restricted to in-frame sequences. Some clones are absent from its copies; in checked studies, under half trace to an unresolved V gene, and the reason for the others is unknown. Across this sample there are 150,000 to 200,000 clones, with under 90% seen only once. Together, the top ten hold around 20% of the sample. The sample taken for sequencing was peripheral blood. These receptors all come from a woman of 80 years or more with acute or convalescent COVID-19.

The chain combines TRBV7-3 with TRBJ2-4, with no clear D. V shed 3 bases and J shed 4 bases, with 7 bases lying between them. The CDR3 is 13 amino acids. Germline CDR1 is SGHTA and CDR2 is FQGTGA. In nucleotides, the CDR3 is TGTGCCAGCAGCTTGTCCGGGAAAAACATTCAGTACTTC. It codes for CASSLSGKNIQYF.

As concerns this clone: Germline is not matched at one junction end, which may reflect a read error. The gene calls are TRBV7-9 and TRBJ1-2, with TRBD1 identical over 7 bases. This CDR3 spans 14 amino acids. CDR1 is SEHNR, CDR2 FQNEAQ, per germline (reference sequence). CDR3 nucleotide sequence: TGTGTCAGCAGCCCTCTCTCCGACAGGGCTGGCTACACCTTC. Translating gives CVSSPLSDRAGYTF.

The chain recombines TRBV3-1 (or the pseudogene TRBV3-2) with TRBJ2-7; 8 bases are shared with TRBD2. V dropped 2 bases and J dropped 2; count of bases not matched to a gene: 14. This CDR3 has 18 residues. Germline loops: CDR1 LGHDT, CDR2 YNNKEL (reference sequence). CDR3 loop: CASSQKLIGTSLTYEQYF. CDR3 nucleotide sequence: TGTGCCAGCAGCCAAAAACTTATCGGGACTAGTCTAACCTACGAGCAGTACTTC.

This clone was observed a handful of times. Here the CDR3 DNA reads TGTGCCACCAGCAGAGCTACCAGGGCAACTAATGAAAAACTGTTTTTT. It translates to CATSRATRATNEKLFF. This chain connects TRBV15 to TRBJ1-4; possibly TRBD1 for D (5 bases). Germline V gives CDR1 LNHNV, CDR2 YYDKDF (reference sequence). V lost 1 base and J 0 bases, leaving 9 bases between the germline ends. The CDR3 runs 16 residues.

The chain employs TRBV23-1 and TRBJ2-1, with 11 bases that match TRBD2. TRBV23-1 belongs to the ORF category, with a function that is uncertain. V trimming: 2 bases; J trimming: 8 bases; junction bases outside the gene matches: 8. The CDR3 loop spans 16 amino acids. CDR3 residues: CASSQTGTSGWDEQFF. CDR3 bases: TGCGCCAGCAGTCAAACCGGGACTAGCGGTTGGGATGAGCAGTTCTTC.

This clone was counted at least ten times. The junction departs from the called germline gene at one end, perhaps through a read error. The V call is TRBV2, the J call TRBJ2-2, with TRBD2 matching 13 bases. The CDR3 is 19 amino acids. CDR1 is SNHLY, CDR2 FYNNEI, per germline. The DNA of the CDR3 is TGTGCCAGCAGTGAATGGGGAGGACTAGCGGGAGCGAACACAGGGGAGCTGTTTTTT. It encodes CASSEWGGLAGANTGELFF.

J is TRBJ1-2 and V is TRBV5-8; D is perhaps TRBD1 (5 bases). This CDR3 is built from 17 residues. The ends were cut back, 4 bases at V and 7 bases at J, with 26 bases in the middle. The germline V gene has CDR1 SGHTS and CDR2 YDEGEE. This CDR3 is CASSHPTIQGRRPGYTF. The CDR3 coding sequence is TGTGCCAGCAGCCATCCAACCATCCAGGGCAGAAGACCTGGCTACACCTTC. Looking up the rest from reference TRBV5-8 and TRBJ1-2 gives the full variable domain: EAGVTQSPTHLIKTRGQQATLRCSPISGHTSVYWYQQALGLGLQFLLWYDEGEERNRGNFPPRFSGRQFPNYSSELNVNALELEDSALYLCASSHPTIQGRRPGYTFGSGTRLTVV.

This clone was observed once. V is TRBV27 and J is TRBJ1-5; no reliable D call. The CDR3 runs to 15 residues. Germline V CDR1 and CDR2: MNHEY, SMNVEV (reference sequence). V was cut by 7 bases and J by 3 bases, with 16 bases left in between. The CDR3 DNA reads TGTGCCAGCAAAGGTGGAGGCCGCATCAATCAGCCCCAGCATTTT. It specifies CASKGGGRINQPQHF.

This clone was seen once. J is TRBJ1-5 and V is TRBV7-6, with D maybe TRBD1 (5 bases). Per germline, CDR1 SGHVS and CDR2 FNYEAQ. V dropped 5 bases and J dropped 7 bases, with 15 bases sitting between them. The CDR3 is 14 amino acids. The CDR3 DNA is TGTGCCAGCAGCCTAGGACAAAAGGGGCAGCCCCAGCATTTT. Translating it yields CASSLGQKGQPQHF.

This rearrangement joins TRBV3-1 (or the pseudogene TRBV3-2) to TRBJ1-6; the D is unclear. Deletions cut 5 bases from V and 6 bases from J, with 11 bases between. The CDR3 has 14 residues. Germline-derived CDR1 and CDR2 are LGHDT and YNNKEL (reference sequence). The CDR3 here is CASSFGIFNSPLHF. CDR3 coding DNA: TGTGCCAGCAGCTTCGGGATCTTTAATTCACCCCTCCACTTT.

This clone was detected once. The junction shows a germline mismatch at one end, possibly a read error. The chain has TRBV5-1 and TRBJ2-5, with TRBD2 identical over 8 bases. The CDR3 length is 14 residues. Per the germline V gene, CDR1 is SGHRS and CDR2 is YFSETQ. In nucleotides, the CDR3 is TGCGCCCGCAGCCGGGGGGGTGGTGAAGAGACCCAGTACTTC. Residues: CARSRGGGEETQYF. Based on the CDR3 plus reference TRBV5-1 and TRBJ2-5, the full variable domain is KAGVTQTPRYLIKTRGQQVTLSCSPISGHRSVSWYQQTPGQGLQFLFEYFSETQRNKGNFPGRFSGRQFSNSRSEMNVSTLELGDSALYLCARSRGGGEETQYFGPGTRLLVL.

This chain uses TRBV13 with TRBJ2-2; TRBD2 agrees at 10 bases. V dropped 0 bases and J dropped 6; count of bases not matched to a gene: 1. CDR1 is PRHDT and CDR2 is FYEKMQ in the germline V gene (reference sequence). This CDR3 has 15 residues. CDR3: CASSLGSGRSGELFF. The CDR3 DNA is TGTGCCAGCAGCTTAGGTAGCGGGAGGTCCGGGGAGCTGTTTTTT.

CDR3 loop: CASSSKQGNEQFF. In DNA, the CDR3 is TGTGCCAGCAGTTCAAAACAGGGAAATGAGCAGTTCTTC. The V and J genes are TRBV6-6 and TRBJ2-1; D is possibly TRBD1 (6 bases). Germline lookup yields CDR1 MNHNY and CDR2 SVGAGI (reference sequence). The length of the CDR3 is 13 residues. Trimming took 4 bases from V and 7 from J, leaving 11 bases between them.

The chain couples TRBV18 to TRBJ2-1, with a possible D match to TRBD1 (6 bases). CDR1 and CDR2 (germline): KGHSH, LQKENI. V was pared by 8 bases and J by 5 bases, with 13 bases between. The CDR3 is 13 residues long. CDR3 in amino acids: CASLKSGDNEQFF. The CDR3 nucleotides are TGTGCCAGCCTAAAATCAGGGGACAATGAGCAGTTCTTC.

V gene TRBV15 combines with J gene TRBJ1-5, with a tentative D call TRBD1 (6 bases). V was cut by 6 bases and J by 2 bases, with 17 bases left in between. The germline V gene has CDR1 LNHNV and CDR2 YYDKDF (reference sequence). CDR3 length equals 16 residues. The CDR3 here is CATSNRVRGGNQPQHF. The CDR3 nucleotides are TGTGCCACCAGTAACAGGGTCAGGGGAGGCAATCAGCCCCAGCATTTT. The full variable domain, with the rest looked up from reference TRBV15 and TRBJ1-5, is DAMVIQNPRYQVTQFGKPVTLSCSQTLNHNVMYWYQQKSSQAPKLLFHYYDKDFNNEADTPDNFQSRRPNTSFCFLDIRSPGLGDTAMYLCATSNRVRGGNQPQHFGDGTRLSIL.

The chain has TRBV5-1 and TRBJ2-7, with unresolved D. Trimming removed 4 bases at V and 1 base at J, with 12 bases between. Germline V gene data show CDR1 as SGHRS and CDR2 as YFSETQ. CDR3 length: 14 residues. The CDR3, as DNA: TGCGCCAGCAGCCCCATGGCAGCGTCCTACGAGCAGTACTTC. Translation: CASSPMAASYEQYF.

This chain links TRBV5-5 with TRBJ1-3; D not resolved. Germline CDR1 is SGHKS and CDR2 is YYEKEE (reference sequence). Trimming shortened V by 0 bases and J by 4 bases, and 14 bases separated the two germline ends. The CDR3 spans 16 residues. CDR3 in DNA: TGTGCCAGCAGCTTGGGGCCTTGGTTAAACGGAAACACCATATATTTT. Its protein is CASSLGPWLNGNTIYF.

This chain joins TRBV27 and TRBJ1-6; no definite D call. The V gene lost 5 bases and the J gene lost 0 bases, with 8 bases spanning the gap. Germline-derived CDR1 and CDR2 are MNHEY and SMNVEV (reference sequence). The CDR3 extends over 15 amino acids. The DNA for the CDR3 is TGTGCCAGCAGTGCGGGGAGCTCCTATAATTCACCCCTCCACTTT. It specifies CASSAGSSYNSPLHF.

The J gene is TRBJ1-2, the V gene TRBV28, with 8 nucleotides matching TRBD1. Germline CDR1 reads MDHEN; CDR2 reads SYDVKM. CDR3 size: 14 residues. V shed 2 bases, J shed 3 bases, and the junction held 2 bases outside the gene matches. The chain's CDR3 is CASSLQGADYGYTF. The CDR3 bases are TGTGCCAGCAGTTTACAGGGGGCAGACTATGGCTACACCTTC.

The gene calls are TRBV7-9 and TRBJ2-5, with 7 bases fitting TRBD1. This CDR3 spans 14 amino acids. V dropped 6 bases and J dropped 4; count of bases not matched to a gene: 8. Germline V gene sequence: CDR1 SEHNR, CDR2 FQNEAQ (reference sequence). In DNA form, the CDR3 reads TGTGCCAGCAGTTTCAGGGGGTCAAGAGAGACCCAGTACTTC. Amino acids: CASSFRGSRETQYF.

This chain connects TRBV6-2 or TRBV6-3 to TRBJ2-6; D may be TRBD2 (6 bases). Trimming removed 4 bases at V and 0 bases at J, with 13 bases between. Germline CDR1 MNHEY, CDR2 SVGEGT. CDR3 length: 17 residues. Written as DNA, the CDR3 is TGTGCCAGCAGTTCCGGGACTTCCAGCTCTGGGGCCAACGTCCTGACTTTC. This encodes CASSSGTSSSGANVLTF.

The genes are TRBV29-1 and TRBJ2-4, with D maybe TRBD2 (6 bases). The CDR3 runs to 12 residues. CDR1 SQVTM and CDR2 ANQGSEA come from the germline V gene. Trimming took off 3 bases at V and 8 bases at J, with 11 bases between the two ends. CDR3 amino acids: CSVDSGSDIQYF. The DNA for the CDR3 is TGCAGCGTTGATTCCGGGAGTGACATTCAGTACTTC.

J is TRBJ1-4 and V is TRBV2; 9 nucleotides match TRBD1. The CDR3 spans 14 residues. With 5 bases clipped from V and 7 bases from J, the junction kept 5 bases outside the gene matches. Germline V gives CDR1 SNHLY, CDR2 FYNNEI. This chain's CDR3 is CASSWDRVFEKLFF. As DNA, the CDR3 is TGTGCCAGCAGTTGGGACAGGGTATTTGAAAAACTGTTTTTT.